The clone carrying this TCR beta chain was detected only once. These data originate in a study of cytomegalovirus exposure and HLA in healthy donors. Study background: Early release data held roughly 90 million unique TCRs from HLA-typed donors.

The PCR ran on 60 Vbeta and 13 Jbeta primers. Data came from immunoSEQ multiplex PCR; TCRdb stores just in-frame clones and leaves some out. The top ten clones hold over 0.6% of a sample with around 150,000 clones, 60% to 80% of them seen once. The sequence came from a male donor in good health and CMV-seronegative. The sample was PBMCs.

The CDR3 sequence is CASSIGDTPREQYF. CDR3 sequence (DNA): TGTGCCAGTAGTATAGGGGACACCCCTCGGGAGCAGTACTTC. This sequence joins TRBV19 and TRBJ2-7; D perhaps matches TRBD1 (6 bases). The germline V gene encodes CDR1 LNHDA and CDR2 SQIVND (reference sequence). Trimming removed 1 base from V and 7 bases from J, with 14 bases in between. CDR3 length equals 14 residues. Complete variable domain (other parts from reference TRBV19 and TRBJ2-7): DGGITQSPKYLFRKEGQNVTLSCEQNLNHDAMYWYRQDPGQGLRLIYYSQIVNDFQKGDIAEGYSVSREKKESFPLTVTSAQKNPTAFYLCASSIGDTPREQYFGPGTRLTVT.